The 20 T cell receptor beta chains below all came from one sample that was sequenced in a study of T cells in Graves' hyperthyroidism and ophthalmopathy. RNA transcripts served as the template for amplifying TCR beta CDR3 regions. In the first-round RT-PCR of the TCR CDR3, the HTBI primer set was used. TCRdb processed the multiplex PCR reads anew with MiXCR; each CDR3 protein has one entry. The repertoire holds hundreds of thousands of distinct CDR3 sequences, with roughly 14% as singletons. Sequenced input: blood. The receptors shown here come from a woman in her forties with Graves' ophthalmopathy.

A few counts support this clonotype. The chain has TRBV9 and TRBJ2-7; TRBD2 matches 14 bases. The germline V gene has CDR1 SGDLS and CDR2 YYNGEE. V was pared by 1 base and J by 4 bases, with 13 bases of the junction left unmatched. The CDR3 sequence is 19 residues long. The CDR3 protein is CASSVRSLGTSGSKYEQYF. CDR3 DNA: TGTGCCAGCAGCGTACGCAGCCTCGGGACTAGCGGGAGTAAGTACGAGCAGTACTTC. The whole variable domain, filled in from reference TRBV9 and TRBJ2-7, reads DSGVTQTPKHLITATGQRVTLRCSPRSGDLSVYWYQQSLDQGLQFLIQYYNGEERAKGNILERFSAQQFPDLHSELNLSSLELGDSALYFCASSVRSLGTSGSKYEQYFGPGTRLTVT.

There are many counts of this clonotype. This chain connects TRBV30 to TRBJ1-2; TRBD1 is a possible D gene (5 bases). Germline V gene sequence: CDR1 GTSNPN, CDR2 SVGIG (reference sequence). V was cut by 2 bases and J by 5 bases, with 12 bases left in between. The CDR3 contains 13 residues. CDR3: CAWSPGWGYGYTF. The CDR3 DNA sequence: TGTGCCTGGAGTCCGGGATGGGGGTATGGCTACACCTTC.

This clonotype was detected many times. The rearrangement joins TRBV20-1 to TRBJ2-7; 7 bases agree with TRBD1. The CDR3 consists of 12 residues. Per germline, CDR1 DFQATT and CDR2 SNEGSKA (reference sequence). Trimming at V came to 6 bases and at J to 3 bases, leaving 5 bases not matched to a gene. DNA of the CDR3: TGCAGTGCCCCGGGACAGCACTACGAGCAGTACTTC. Translation gives CSAPGQHYEQYF.

This clonotype was observed many times. This chain uses TRBV5-5 with TRBJ1-2; 9 nucleotides line up with TRBD1. The CDR3 covers 16 residues. CDR1 and CDR2 from the germline V gene are SGHKS and YYEKEE (reference sequence). The J segment lost 3 bases and the V segment lost 1 base, leaving 7 bases of the junction unmatched. The CDR3 DNA follows: TGTGCCAGCAGCTTGATGACAGGGGGGTCTGACTATGGCTACACCTTC. Residues: CASSLMTGGSDYGYTF. The full variable domain, in which reference TRBV5-5 and TRBJ1-2 provide the parts outside the CDR3, is DAGVTQSPTHLIKTRGQQVTLRCSPISGHKSVSWYQQVLGQGPQFIFQYYEKEERGRGNFPDRFSARQFPNYSSELNVNALLLGDSALYLCASSLMTGGSDYGYTFGSGTRLTVV.

The table lists this clonotype with many counts. V usage is TRBV6-2 or TRBV6-3 and J usage is TRBJ2-7; D is unresolved. CDR1 is MNHEY, CDR2 SVGEGT, per germline. V shed 0 bases and J shed 4 bases, with 13 bases lying between them. The CDR3 length is 15 residues. CDR3 in DNA: TGTGCCAGCAGTTACTCGACCAGGAGAGAATACGAGCAGTACTTC. As protein: CASSYSTRREYEQYF.

This clonotype showed up many times. The chain uses TRBV6-2 or TRBV6-3 and TRBJ2-2; no clear D gene. V was shortened by 4 bases and J by 0 bases, with 6 bases between the two germline ends. Per germline, CDR1 MNHEY and CDR2 SVGEGT. CDR3 length equals 14 residues. The CDR3 protein is CASSSHSNTGELFF. In DNA, the CDR3 is TGTGCCAGCAGTTCCCACTCGAACACCGGGGAGCTGTTTTTT.

CDR3 nucleotides: TGTGCCAGCAGTCGACAGGAGGGGTACACTGAAGCTTTCTTT. As protein: CASSRQEGYTEAFF. This chain links TRBV6-1 with TRBJ1-1, with a possible D match to TRBD1 (6 bases). Trimming pared 5 bases from V and 3 bases from J, leaving 13 bases between. The CDR3 runs to 14 residues. Germline V gene lookup returns CDR1 MNHNS and CDR2 SASEGT.

Many counts were recorded for this clonotype. The V call is TRBV6-2 or TRBV6-3, the J call TRBJ2-2; 14 bases line up with TRBD2. The V gene's germline CDR1 is MNHEY and CDR2 SVGEGT. The CDR3 covers 19 residues. Trimming at V came to 0 bases and at J to 3 bases, leaving 6 bases not matched to a gene. The CDR3 spells CASSYSPTSGRADTGELFF. In DNA form, the CDR3 reads TGTGCCAGCAGTTACTCCCCGACTAGCGGGAGGGCGGACACCGGGGAGCTGTTTTTT.

There are a few counts of this clonotype. The chain carries TRBV4-2 and TRBJ2-7; unclear D gene. From germline, CDR1 is LGHNA and CDR2 YNFKEQ. This CDR3 spans 14 amino acids. The V and J ends lost 9 bases and 1 base respectively, with 16 bases between them. CDR3: CASSTGLGSYEQYF. The CDR3 region has the DNA TGTGCCAGTTCGACCGGTCTGGGGTCCTACGAGCAGTACTTC.

This clonotype was observed many times. The genes are TRBV28 and TRBJ1-5; no clear D gene. Trimming removed 2 bases at V and 7 bases at J, with 9 bases between. CDR1 is MDHEN and CDR2 is SYDVKM in the germline V gene. The CDR3 length is 13 residues. The CDR3 DNA sequence: TGTGCCAGCAGTTTAGTAGAGGGACAGCCCCAGCATTTT. Amino acid sequence: CASSLVEGQPQHF. The variable domain in full, with the rest retrieved from reference TRBV28 and TRBJ1-5, is DVKVTQSSRYLVKRTGEKVFLECVQDMDHENMFWYRQDPGLGLRLIYFSYDVKMKEKGDIPEGYSVSREKKERFSLILESASTNQTSMYLCASSLVEGQPQHFGDGTRLSIL.

This clonotype came up many times. J is TRBJ2-5 and V is TRBV6-5; D perhaps matches TRBD2 (5 bases). The V gene's germline CDR1 is MNHEY and CDR2 SVGAGI. CDR3 size: 15 residues. Deletions cut 0 bases from V and 5 bases from J, with 13 bases between. CDR3 loop: CASSYSEGSKETQYF. The CDR3 nucleotides are TGTGCCAGCAGTTACTCAGAGGGAAGTAAGGAGACCCAGTACTTC.

Ten or more counts support this clonotype. The chain joins TRBV5-1 to TRBJ2-6; D might be TRBD2 (5 bases). In germline, CDR1 is SGHRS, CDR2 YFSETQ. Trimming removed 4 bases at V and 0 bases at J, with 14 bases between. The CDR3 is made up of 17 amino acids. The CDR3 loop is CASSPGVENSGANVLTF. Written as DNA, the CDR3 is TGCGCCAGCAGCCCCGGGGTGGAAAACTCTGGGGCCAACGTCCTGACTTTC.

This clonotype was recorded many times. The J gene is TRBJ2-7, the V gene TRBV28, with D possibly matching TRBD2 (5 bases). V lost 3 bases and J 1 base, leaving 13 bases between the germline ends. Germline loops: CDR1 MDHEN, CDR2 SYDVKM. The CDR3 is made up of 15 amino acids. Here the CDR3 DNA reads TGTGCCAGCAGTTTCCTGGACTTGGGATCCTACGAGCAGTACTTC. This codes for CASSFLDLGSYEQYF.

The rearrangement joins TRBV19 to TRBJ1-2; a possible D gene is TRBD1 (6 bases). The CDR3 is 16 amino acids. The germline gives CDR1 LNHDA, CDR2 SQIVND (reference sequence). The ends were cut back, 0 bases at V and 4 bases at J, with 15 bases in the middle. The DNA of the CDR3 is TGTGCCAGTAGTATAGAGAAGGGGGGCAGCGTCTATGGCTACACCTTC. Amino acid sequence: CASSIEKGGSVYGYTF.

In its sample, this clonotype was seen many times. V gene TRBV15 combines with J gene TRBJ1-2; D remains unclear. Germline V lookup: CDR1 LNHNV, CDR2 YYDKDF (reference sequence). V lost 0 bases and J lost 5, with 7 bases in between. The CDR3 length is 13 residues. As DNA, the CDR3 is TGTGCCACCAGCAGAGATTCCCAGTATGGCTACACCTTC. It yields the protein CATSRDSQYGYTF.

There are many counts of this clonotype. This rearrangement joins TRBV28 to TRBJ2-5; D unresolved. The V end lost 10 bases, the J end lost 3 bases, and 12 bases lay between the germline ends. Germline V CDR1 and CDR2: MDHEN, SYDVKM. The CDR3 is 12 amino acids. The CDR3 spells CATSGREETQYF. CDR3 DNA sequence: TGTGCCACCTCCGGACGGGAAGAGACCCAGTACTTC.

In its sample, this clonotype was seen many times. This chain connects TRBV4-3 to TRBJ2-5; 7 bases fit TRBD2. Germline V lookup: CDR1 LGHNA, CDR2 YSLEER. With V trimmed by 4 bases and J by 3 bases, 11 bases remained unmatched. The CDR3 consists of 16 residues. This CDR3 reads CASSRRSRGREETQYF. In DNA, the CDR3 is TGCGCCAGCAGCCGCCGATCCCGAGGGAGGGAAGAGACCCAGTACTTC.

This clonotype showed up many times. The V call is TRBV7-8, the J call TRBJ1-1; 7 bases map to TRBD1. Germline V CDR1 and CDR2: SGHVS, FQNEAQ. The V gene end was trimmed by 8 bases and the J gene end by 3 bases; junction bases not matched to a gene: 12. CDR3 length: 15 amino acids. CDR3 nucleotide sequence: TGTGCCAGCTGGGGACAGACCCCTGGGGACACTGAAGCTTTCTTT. Protein: CASWGQTPGDTEAFF.

The chain is built from TRBV2 and TRBJ2-2; 9 nucleotides line up with TRBD2. V shed 11 bases, J shed 1 base, and the junction held 5 bases outside the gene matches. The CDR3 is 14 residues long. Germline CDR1 and CDR2: SNHLY and FYNNEI. CDR3 loop: CAGRLAENTGELFF. Here the CDR3 DNA reads TGTGCCGGACGACTAGCGGAGAACACCGGGGAGCTGTTTTTT.

The sample holds many counts of this clonotype. V is TRBV7-9 and J is TRBJ2-5; TRBD1 matches 8 bases. Losses at the gene ends were 5 bases for V and 5 bases for J; bases not matched to a gene: 10. This CDR3 is 15 amino acids long. Germline CDR1 is SEHNR and CDR2 is FQNEAQ (reference sequence). DNA of the CDR3: TGTGCCAGCAGCACCCCGCAGGGGGCATGGGAGACCCAGTACTTC. It translates to CASSTPQGAWETQYF.